A single sample is the source of the 27 T cell receptor beta chains below, sequenced in a study of blood T cell repertoires in COVID-19. Profiling relied on immunoSEQ multiplex PCR, and the TCRdb table lists in-frame clones only, not all of them. Altogether 250,000 to 300,000 clones are present, about nine tenths being singletons, with the ten largest covering roughly 12%. Sample: peripheral blood. The origin of the receptors is a woman in her twenties or thirties with COVID-19, enrolled during active disease.

This chain connects TRBV5-1 to TRBJ2-2, with 10 bases fitting TRBD2. There are 20 residues in the CDR3. The germline V gene has CDR1 SGHRS and CDR2 YFSETQ. The V and J ends lost 3 bases and 4 bases, in that order; junction bases with no gene match: 18. CDR3 in amino acids: CASSSLEAGGPWYVTGELFF. CDR3 coding DNA: TGCGCCAGCAGCTCATTAGAAGCGGGAGGGCCGTGGTATGTCACCGGGGAGCTGTTTTTT.

The chain has TRBV7-8 and TRBJ2-1, with 11 positions matching TRBD2. This CDR3 spans 15 amino acids. Germline trimming cut 9 bases from V and 7 bases from J; bases unmatched to any gene: 11. Looked up from germline, CDR1 is SGHVS and CDR2 is FQNEAQ. This CDR3 is CASQLAGDPINEQFF. CDR3 bases: TGTGCCAGTCAACTAGCGGGAGACCCTATAAATGAGCAGTTCTTC.

This rearrangement joins TRBV29-1 to TRBJ1-1, with TRBD1 matching 8 bases. Germline V lookup: CDR1 SQVTM, CDR2 ANQGSEA. V trimming: 4 bases; J trimming: 1 base; junction bases outside the gene matches: 2. This CDR3 contains 13 residues. CDR3 sequence (DNA): TGCAGCGTTGTACAGGGGGGGAACACTGAAGCTTTCTTT. Protein product: CSVVQGGNTEAFF.

A note on this clone: The same CDR3 arises from other DNA sequences in this sample as well. This chain joins TRBV9 and TRBJ1-1, with D tentatively TRBD1 (5 bases). This CDR3 is 13 amino acids long. The germline V gene has CDR1 SGDLS and CDR2 YYNGEE. V was shortened by 1 base and J by 5 bases, with 9 bases between the two germline ends. CDR3 sequence (DNA): TGTGCCAGCAGCGTACAGGGAGGAACTGAAGCTTTCTTT. Translating gives CASSVQGGTEAFF.

The V and J genes are TRBV6-4 and TRBJ1-2; weak D call: TRBD1 (5 bases). This CDR3 spans 15 amino acids. Trimming shortened V by 5 bases and J by 5 bases, and 18 bases separated the two germline ends. The germline gives CDR1 MRHNA, CDR2 SNTAGT. The CDR3 DNA follows: TGTGCCAGCAGTCCCGGGGAGGGGAATGGGTATGGCTACACCTTC. Protein: CASSPGEGNGYGYTF.

This rearrangement joins TRBV27 to TRBJ2-7, with D possibly being TRBD1 (5 bases). The CDR3 has 14 amino acids. V was trimmed by 0 bases and J by 5 bases, leaving 11 bases between them. Germline CDR1 is MNHEY and CDR2 is SMNVEV (reference sequence). CDR3 DNA sequence: TGTGCCAGCAGTTTATCGAGAGTAGGGGACGAGCAGTACTTC. Translated: CASSLSRVGDEQYF.

CDR3 protein: CASSLGLASTDTQYF. The CDR3, as DNA: TGCGCCAGCAGCCTGGGACTAGCGAGCACAGATACGCAGTATTTT. The rearrangement joins TRBV4-1 to TRBJ2-3, with TRBD2 matching 10 bases. The ends lost 4 bases at V and 0 bases at J; junction bases unmatched: 1. This CDR3 contains 15 residues. Germline CDR1 reads MGHRA; CDR2 reads YSYEKL.

The V gene is TRBV9, the J gene TRBJ2-3; 9 nucleotides match TRBD1. Losses at the gene ends were 3 bases for V and 9 bases for J; bases not matched to a gene: 5. Germline CDR1 SGDLS, CDR2 YYNGEE. CDR3 length: 13 amino acids. The CDR3 DNA reads TGTGCCAGCAGCGCCCGACAGGGGGGGACGCAGTATTTT. Translating gives CASSARQGGTQYF.

The chain employs TRBV19 and TRBJ1-4, with TRBD1 matching 8 bases. The length of the CDR3 is 14 residues. Germline V lookup: CDR1 LNHDA, CDR2 SQIVND (reference sequence). The trim removed 6 bases at V and 5 bases at J, leaving 5 bases unmatched. The CDR3 spells CASRRRDRNEKLFF. The CDR3 coding sequence is TGTGCCAGTAGGAGAAGGGACAGGAATGAAAAACTGTTTTTT.

Written as DNA, the CDR3 is TGTGCCAGCAGCACGTCTTTCGGTAGGGGGCATGAGCAGTTCTTC. Protein: CASSTSFGRGHEQFF. The chain is built from TRBV6-5 and TRBJ2-1; TRBD1 matches 7 bases. The junction had 13 bases not matched to a gene; V was cut back by 6 bases and J by 8 bases. CDR3 size: 15 residues. Germline assignment: CDR1 MNHEY and CDR2 SVGAGI.

This chain joins TRBV6-5 and TRBJ1-5; D remains unclear. Per the germline V gene, CDR1 is MNHEY and CDR2 is SVGAGI. The CDR3 sequence is 15 residues long. Trimming pared 2 bases from V and 4 bases from J, leaving 12 bases between. This CDR3 is CASSYPETENQPQHF. The CDR3 coding sequence is TGTGCCAGCAGTTACCCGGAGACCGAGAATCAGCCCCAGCATTTT.

The chain couples TRBV6-6 to TRBJ2-7; tentatively, D is TRBD2 (6 bases). This CDR3 spans 15 amino acids. Between the trimmed V and J ends, which lost 5 bases and 3 bases, there was a span of 17 bases. Germline V gene sequence: CDR1 MNHNY, CDR2 SVGAGI (reference sequence). The CDR3 sequence: CASSPLRLVGYEQYF. The CDR3 nucleotides are TGTGCCAGCAGTCCGTTACGACTAGTAGGCTACGAGCAGTACTTC.

The chain couples TRBV7-9 to TRBJ2-1; 9 nucleotides match TRBD1. With 4 bases clipped from V and 14 bases from J, the junction kept 6 bases outside the gene matches. Germline V gene data show CDR1 as SEHNR and CDR2 as FQNEAQ (reference sequence). The CDR3 consists of 12 residues. CDR3 bases: TGTGCCAGCAGCTCAGCGGGGACAGGGAAGTTCTTC. Translating it yields CASSSAGTGKFF.

The rearrangement links TRBV6-1 to TRBJ2-7; D may be TRBD1 (6 bases). The ends were cut back, 4 bases at V and 4 bases at J, with 23 bases in the middle. Looked up from germline, CDR1 is MNHNS and CDR2 is SASEGT. The CDR3 covers 17 residues. The DNA of the CDR3 is TGTGCCAGCAGTGCGGGCCTCACAGGGCTCGGATCGTACGAGCAGTACTTC. Translating it yields CASSAGLTGLGSYEQYF.

This clone occurred a few times. The rearrangement joins TRBV28 to TRBJ2-7, with 12 nucleotides matching TRBD2. After removal of 4 bases from V and 2 bases from J, the junction contained 12 bases not matched to a gene. Per germline, CDR1 MDHEN and CDR2 SYDVKM. The CDR3 length is 18 residues. The CDR3 is CASSSSPGLAGSTYEQYF. CDR3 DNA sequence: TGTGCCAGCAGTTCTAGCCCGGGACTAGCGGGTTCAACCTACGAGCAGTACTTC. The full variable domain, completed using reference TRBV28 and TRBJ2-7, is DVKVTQSSRYLVKRTGEKVFLECVQDMDHENMFWYRQDPGLGLRLIYFSYDVKMKEKGDIPEGYSVSREKKERFSLILESASTNQTSMYLCASSSSPGLAGSTYEQYFGPGTRLTVT.

J is TRBJ2-7 and V is TRBV19, with 9 bases that match TRBD2. This CDR3 comprises 14 residues. Trimming at V came to 4 bases and at J to 5 bases, leaving 6 bases not matched to a gene. Germline-derived CDR1 and CDR2 are LNHDA and SQIVND (reference sequence). The CDR3 DNA reads as TGTGCCAGTAGTAGGAGCGGGAGGTTGAACGAGCAGTACTTC. This translates into CASSRSGRLNEQYF.

J is TRBJ1-2 and V is TRBV18; no clear D. The V gene lost 0 bases and the J gene lost 4 bases, with 12 bases spanning the gap. This CDR3 spans 15 amino acids. Germline V gives CDR1 KGHSH, CDR2 LQKENI. The CDR3 region is CASSPPSARGYGYTF. The CDR3, as DNA: TGTGCCAGCTCACCACCGTCGGCGAGAGGCTATGGCTACACCTTC.

The chain employs TRBV24-1 and TRBJ2-3, with 9 bases matching TRBD1. Trimming at V came to 6 bases and at J to 3 bases, leaving 6 bases not matched to a gene. The CDR3 length is 15 residues. Germline assignment: CDR1 KGHDR and CDR2 SFDVKD. CDR3 bases: TGTGCCACCAGTCCCGCTGACAGGGGGACAGATACGCAGTATTTT. Residues: CATSPADRGTDTQYF.

V is TRBV5-1 and J is TRBJ1-4, with D possibly being TRBD1 (6 bases). V was trimmed by 4 bases and J by 12 bases, leaving 16 bases between them. The CDR3 contains 13 residues. CDR1 and CDR2 from the germline V gene are SGHRS and YFSETQ. CDR3 DNA: TGCGCCAGCAGCGAAAACCATGAGGGGGAACTGTTTTTT. Amino acids: CASSENHEGELFF.

The chain is built from TRBV3-1 (or the pseudogene TRBV3-2) and TRBJ1-1, with D maybe TRBD1 (5 bases). Germline V lookup: CDR1 LGHDT, CDR2 YNNKEL (reference sequence). Between the trimmed V and J ends, which lost 4 bases and 4 bases, there was a span of 43 bases. This CDR3 has 24 amino acids. CDR3 loop: CASSPLTKPQGGGVEAPIFTEAFF. The CDR3 DNA reads as TGTGCCAGCAGCCCCCTCACGAAGCCCCAGGGCGGGGGAGTCGAAGCCCCCATCTTCACTGAAGCTTTCTTT.

The chain recombines TRBV24-1 with TRBJ2-1; 8 nucleotides align to TRBD2. Trimming removed 3 bases from V and 7 bases from J; junction bases left unmatched: 10. The CDR3 contains 16 residues. Germline V lookup: CDR1 KGHDR, CDR2 SFDVKD. CDR3 sequence (DNA): TGTGCCACCAGTGATCTTCGGTTTAGCGGGACTAATGAGCAGTTCTTC. As protein: CATSDLRFSGTNEQFF.

The chain employs TRBV10-2 and TRBJ2-3; 9 bases agree with TRBD2. Trimming removed 7 bases from V and 0 bases from J; junction bases left unmatched: 8. In germline, CDR1 is WSHSY, CDR2 SAAADI. This CDR3 spans 16 amino acids. The CDR3 spells CASISEREESTDTQYF. DNA of the CDR3: TGCGCCAGCATAAGCGAGCGGGAGGAAAGCACAGATACGCAGTATTTT.

J is TRBJ1-2 and V is TRBV30; TRBD1 aligns across 8 bases. The trim removed 1 base at V and 1 base at J, leaving 14 bases unmatched. The CDR3 length is 18 residues. The germline CDR1 and CDR2 sequences are GTSNPN and SVGIG (reference sequence). In DNA, the CDR3 is TGTGCCTGGAGTGGACTCGTGTCCGGGACAGGACTTAACTATGGCTACACCTTC. It yields the protein CAWSGLVSGTGLNYGYTF.

The V call is TRBV19, the J call TRBJ1-4; D not certain. This CDR3 is built from 11 residues. The germline V gene encodes CDR1 LNHDA and CDR2 SQIVND (reference sequence). Trimming pared 10 bases from V and 5 bases from J, leaving 8 bases between. The CDR3 loop is CAIAGNEKLFF. The CDR3 DNA follows: TGTGCCATCGCGGGGAATGAAAAACTGTTTTTT. The full variable domain, completed using reference TRBV19 and TRBJ1-4, is DGGITQSPKYLFRKEGQNVTLSCEQNLNHDAMYWYRQDPGQGLRLIYYSQIVNDFQKGDIAEGYSVSREKKESFPLTVTSAQKNPTAFYLCAIAGNEKLFFGSGTQLSVL.

The CDR3 nucleotides read TGTGCCAGCAGTCTCGGGACTAGCGTAGGGACCCAGTACTTC. It encodes CASSLGTSVGTQYF. This chain links TRBV27 with TRBJ2-5; 10 bases agree with TRBD2. Germline V gene data show CDR1 as MNHEY and CDR2 as SMNVEV (reference sequence). V shed 5 bases, J shed 7 bases, and the junction held 7 bases outside the gene matches. The CDR3 loop spans 14 amino acids.

V and J are TRBV30 and TRBJ2-1; 8 bases match TRBD2. There are 14 residues in the CDR3. V dropped 2 bases and J dropped 3; count of bases not matched to a gene: 3. CDR1 and CDR2 from the germline V gene are GTSNPN and SVGIG (reference sequence). Here the CDR3 DNA reads TGTGCCTGGAGTCTACTAGCGGACTACAATGAGCAGTTCTTC. This codes for CAWSLLADYNEQFF. Drawing the rest from reference TRBV30 and TRBJ2-1, the complete variable domain is SQTIHQWPATLVQPVGSPLSLECTVEGTSNPNLYWYRQAAGRGLQLLFYSVGIGQISSEVPQNLSASRPQDRQFILSSKKLLLSDSGFYLCAWSLLADYNEQFFGPGTRLTVL.

The chain couples TRBV5-4 to TRBJ2-7; TRBD2 aligns across 8 bases. The CDR3 sequence is 13 residues long. Germline assignment: CDR1 SGHNT and CDR2 YYREEE (reference sequence). V lost 4 bases to trimming and J lost 7 bases; unmatched junction nucleotides: 7. This CDR3 is CASSEAGAREQYF. CDR3 DNA sequence: TGTGCCAGCAGCGAAGCGGGAGCACGGGAGCAGTACTTC.